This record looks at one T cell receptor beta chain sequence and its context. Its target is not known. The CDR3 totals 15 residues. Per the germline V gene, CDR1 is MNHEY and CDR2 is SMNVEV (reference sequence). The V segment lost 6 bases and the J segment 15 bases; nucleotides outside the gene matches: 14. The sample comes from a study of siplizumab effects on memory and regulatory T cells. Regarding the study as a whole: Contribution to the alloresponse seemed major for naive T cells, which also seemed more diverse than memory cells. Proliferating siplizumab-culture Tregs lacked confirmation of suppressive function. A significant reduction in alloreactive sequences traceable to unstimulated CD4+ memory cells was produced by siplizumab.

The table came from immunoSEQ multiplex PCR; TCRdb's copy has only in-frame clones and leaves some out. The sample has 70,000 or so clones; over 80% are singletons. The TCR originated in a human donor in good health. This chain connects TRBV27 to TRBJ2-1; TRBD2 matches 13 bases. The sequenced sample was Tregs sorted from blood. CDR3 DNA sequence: TGTGCCAGCAGCCCCGGACTAGCGGGAGCGGATTTGCGGTTCTTC. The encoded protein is CASSPGLAGADLRFF.